The text below deals with one T cell receptor beta chain. Its antigen is not identified. Primers included in the PCR were 60 Vbeta and 13 Jbeta primers. Authors' methods: In a later analysis, about 12 million of approximately 80 million unique beta chains occurred in at least two donors. This table comes from immunoSEQ multiplex PCR, and its TCRdb copy is limited to in-frame clones, with some not included. Clonal size and the V and J genes are those of that table, whereas D and trimming came from the DNA. The top ten hold around 3% of the sample, which has 96,000 or so clones, 65% to 85% seen once. Trimming removed 0 bases at V and 5 bases at J, with 10 bases between. The CDR3 extends over 14 amino acids. Germline assignment: CDR1 KGHSH and CDR2 LQKENI. The sample belongs to a study of cytomegalovirus exposure and HLA in healthy donors. The study's findings and limits: The authors later linked a missense DCLRE1C variant to TCR beta V- and J-gene trimming. Across donors, sequencing depth was assumed by presence/absence analyses to be roughly uniform.

Sequencing was carried out using PBMCs. This TCR was recovered from a female donor in good health and CMV-seropositive. The chain carries TRBV18 and TRBJ1-1; D unclear. CDR3 amino acids: CASSPPGRVTEAFF. Here the CDR3 DNA reads TGTGCCAGCTCACCACCGGGGAGGGTGACTGAAGCTTTCTTT.